The 21 T cell receptor beta chains listed next were all sequenced from one sample in a study of control samples from healthy donors and cancer patients. TCRdb keeps only in-frame clones here, not all; method: immunoSEQ multiplex PCR. This table holds about 190,000 clones, 91% found once. Input material: blood. Source of these receptors: a man younger than 45 in good health.

This chain uses TRBV6-1 with TRBJ1-5; D is possibly TRBD1 (6 bases). Trimming took off 4 bases at V and 2 bases at J, with 18 bases between the two ends. The CDR3 sequence is 17 residues long. From germline, CDR1 is MNHNS and CDR2 SASEGT. The CDR3 loop reads CASSARQDQVGNQPQHF. The CDR3 nucleotides are TGTGCCAGCAGTGCGCGACAGGACCAAGTGGGCAATCAGCCCCAGCATTTT.

This clone was detected only once. This chain uses TRBV6-2 or TRBV6-3 with TRBJ2-1; 7 nucleotides line up with TRBD2. The length of the CDR3 is 14 residues. Germline assignment: CDR1 MNHEY and CDR2 SVGEGT. J gave up 4 bases and V 2 bases, and 2 bases lay outside the gene matches. CDR3 in amino acids: CASSYAGDYNEQFF. Written as DNA, the CDR3 is TGTGCCAGCAGTTACGCGGGGGATTACAATGAGCAGTTCTTC.

The rearrangement uses TRBV5-1 and TRBJ2-3, with 7 nucleotides matching TRBD1. CDR3 length: 15 amino acids. Looked up from germline, CDR1 is SGHRS and CDR2 is YFSETQ. V lost 2 bases and J lost 1; bases outside the gene matches: 4. This CDR3 reads CASSLTGVGTDTQYF. CDR3 coding DNA: TGCGCCAGCAGCTTAACAGGGGTGGGCACAGATACGCAGTATTTT.

The CDR3 bases are TGTGCCAGCAGTGAGACCGGGACTAGCAGTGAGCAGTTCTTC. Amino acid sequence: CASSETGTSSEQFF. The chain uses TRBV2 and TRBJ2-1; 9 nucleotides match TRBD2. The trim removed 3 bases at V and 9 bases at J, leaving 6 bases unmatched. CDR3 length: 14 residues. Germline CDR1 reads SNHLY; CDR2 reads FYNNEI.

This clone is a singleton in its sample. The J gene is TRBJ1-3, the V gene TRBV5-1; 9 bases are a match to TRBD1. Looked up from germline, CDR1 is SGHRS and CDR2 is YFSETQ. The trim removed 5 bases at V and 3 bases at J, leaving 3 bases unmatched. The CDR3 spans 14 residues. The CDR3 loop is CASRLTGGGNTIYF. The CDR3 nucleotides are TGCGCCAGCAGATTGACAGGGGGTGGAAACACCATATATTTT.

The J gene is TRBJ1-5, the V gene TRBV19; no clear D gene. The germline V gene has CDR1 LNHDA and CDR2 SQIVND (reference sequence). The ends were cut back, 1 base at V and 0 bases at J, with 13 bases in the middle. The CDR3 loop spans 17 amino acids. The CDR3 region has the DNA TGTGCCAGTAGTATAGGTGTGGGTAGTCCTAGCAATCAGCCCCAGCATTTT. It codes for CASSIGVGSPSNQPQHF.

The chain recombines TRBV16 with TRBJ1-1; D not resolved. CDR1 is KGHSY and CDR2 is FQNENV in the germline V gene. V was cut by 3 bases and J by 4 bases, with 12 bases left in between. CDR3 length: 14 amino acids. The CDR3 is CASSQARSGTEAFF. In nucleotides, the CDR3 is TGTGCCAGCAGCCAGGCAAGATCGGGCACTGAAGCTTTCTTT.

The genes are TRBV9 and TRBJ2-3, with TRBD2 matching 7 bases. This CDR3 region has 15 residues. Trimming took 4 bases from V and 2 from J; bases not matched to a gene: 7. Germline V gene data show CDR1 as SGDLS and CDR2 as YYNGEE. As DNA, the CDR3 is TGTGCCAGCAGCCCAGCGGGGAGTTACACAGATACGCAGTATTTT. It translates to CASSPAGSYTDTQYF.

The chain joins TRBV2 to TRBJ2-7, with a tentative D call TRBD1 (6 bases). V lost 10 bases and J lost 2, with 15 bases in between. The length of the CDR3 is 13 residues. The germline V gene encodes CDR1 SNHLY and CDR2 FYNNEI. CDR3 in DNA: TGTGCCACCAACCGGGACATAACCTACGAGCAGTACTTC. Protein product: CATNRDITYEQYF.

This clone was seen once. The chain has TRBV18 and TRBJ1-1; TRBD1 matches at 8 bases. Germline assignment: CDR1 KGHSH and CDR2 LQKENI. V lost 3 bases to trimming and J lost 0 bases; unmatched junction nucleotides: 9. The CDR3 sequence is 17 residues long. The CDR3 coding sequence is TGTGCCAGCTCACCCCGGACAGGGTTCCTGGTGAACACTGAAGCTTTCTTT. Encoded protein: CASSPRTGFLVNTEAFF. Drawing the rest from reference TRBV18 and TRBJ1-1, the complete variable domain is NAGVMQNPRHLVRRRGQEARLRCSPMKGHSHVYWYRQLPEEGLKFMVYLQKENIIDESGMPKERFSAEFPKEGPSILRIQQVVRGDSAAYFCASSPRTGFLVNTEAFFGQGTRLTVV.

This chain links TRBV30 with TRBJ1-6; D possibly corresponds to TRBD1 (5 bases). Germline loops: CDR1 GTSNPN, CDR2 SVGIG (reference sequence). CDR3 length: 14 amino acids. Trimming removed 5 bases from V and 5 bases from J, with 13 bases in between. CDR3 DNA: TGTGCCTGGCTTCCGGGACTGCATAATTCACCCCTCCACTTT. Protein sequence: CAWLPGLHNSPLHF.

This chain connects TRBV12-3 or TRBV12-4 to TRBJ1-5; possibly TRBD1 for D (6 bases). CDR3 length equals 13 residues. Deletions cut 6 bases from V and 4 bases from J, with 10 bases between. The CDR3 coding sequence is TGTGCCAGCAGCTTCGACAGGAATCAGCCCCAGCATTTT. It specifies CASSFDRNQPQHF.

The V and J genes are TRBV5-1 and TRBJ2-3, with D perhaps TRBD1 or TRBD2 (6 bases each). Trimming took 6 bases from V and 4 from J, leaving 15 bases between them. Per germline, CDR1 SGHRS and CDR2 YFSETQ. CDR3 size: 14 residues. The CDR3 is CASNEGGGADTQYF. The CDR3 bases are TGCGCCAGCAACGAGGGGGGAGGCGCAGATACGCAGTATTTT.

The J gene is TRBJ2-7, the V gene TRBV6-6; TRBD1 matches 8 bases. With 7 bases clipped from V and 0 bases from J, the junction kept 5 bases outside the gene matches. Germline CDR1 reads MNHNY; CDR2 reads SVGAGI (reference sequence). The CDR3 extends over 14 amino acids. DNA for the CDR3: TGTGCCAGCACGGACAGGGCCGGCTCCTACGAGCAGTACTTC. This sequence encodes CASTDRAGSYEQYF.

This rearrangement joins TRBV6-5 to TRBJ2-3; weak D call: TRBD2 (5 bases). In germline, CDR1 is MNHEY, CDR2 SVGAGI. Between the trimmed V and J ends, which lost 8 bases and 0 bases, there was a span of 9 bases. This CDR3 is 13 amino acids long. The CDR3: CASSPGSTDTQYF. For the CDR3, the DNA is TGTGCCAGCTCGCCGGGGAGCACAGATACGCAGTATTTT.

This rearrangement joins TRBV6-2 or TRBV6-3 to TRBJ2-4; 11 positions match TRBD1. The CDR3 extends over 16 amino acids. Losses at the gene ends were 0 bases for V and 4 bases for J; bases not matched to a gene: 2. Germline values: CDR1 MNHEY, CDR2 SVGEGT. CDR3 DNA sequence: TGTGCCAGCAGTTACTCGGGGACAGGGGGGAAAAACATTCAGTACTTC. Translating it yields CASSYSGTGGKNIQYF.

The chain employs TRBV20-1 and TRBJ1-5, with unresolved D. Germline V gives CDR1 DFQATT, CDR2 SNEGSKA (reference sequence). This CDR3 is built from 10 residues. V gave up 7 bases and J gave up 4 bases, with 5 bases separating them. The CDR3 region is CSVPNQPQHF. The CDR3 nucleotides are TGCAGTGTCCCTAATCAGCCCCAGCATTTT.

The gene calls are TRBV18 and TRBJ2-3; no clear D. This CDR3 spans 16 amino acids. V dropped 2 bases and J dropped 2 bases, with 14 bases sitting between them. Looked up from germline, CDR1 is KGHSH and CDR2 is LQKENI. Here the CDR3 reads CASSPIPPSYTDTQYF. The CDR3 DNA follows: TGTGCCAGCTCACCAATCCCCCCTTCTTACACAGATACGCAGTATTTT.

CDR3 sequence reads: CASSPGLPVGLFF. For the CDR3, the DNA is TGTGCCAGCAGCCCTGGGTTGCCCGTGGGACTGTTTTTT. The chain joins TRBV3-1 (or the pseudogene TRBV3-2) to TRBJ1-4; no clear D. CDR3 length equals 13 residues. Germline lookup yields CDR1 LGHDT and CDR2 YNNKEL (reference sequence). Trimming removed 4 bases at V and 13 bases at J, with 16 bases between.

The chain combines TRBV19 with TRBJ1-2; 9 positions agree with TRBD1. The CDR3 runs to 14 residues. CDR1 is LNHDA, CDR2 SQIVND, per germline (reference sequence). V dropped 2 bases and J dropped 6; count of bases not matched to a gene: 4. The CDR3 bases are TGTGCCAGTAGTATACCGGGACAGGGCCATGGCTACACCTTC. Translation gives CASSIPGQGHGYTF.

The chain combines TRBV18 with TRBJ1-1, with D possibly TRBD1 on 6 matching bases. This CDR3 spans 13 amino acids. CDR1 KGHSH and CDR2 LQKENI come from the germline V gene. Trimming stripped 6 bases from V and 0 bases from J, with 8 bases between. CDR3 nucleotides: TGTGCCAGCTCCGGACAGCTGAACACTGAAGCTTTCTTT. Its translation is CASSGQLNTEAFF.